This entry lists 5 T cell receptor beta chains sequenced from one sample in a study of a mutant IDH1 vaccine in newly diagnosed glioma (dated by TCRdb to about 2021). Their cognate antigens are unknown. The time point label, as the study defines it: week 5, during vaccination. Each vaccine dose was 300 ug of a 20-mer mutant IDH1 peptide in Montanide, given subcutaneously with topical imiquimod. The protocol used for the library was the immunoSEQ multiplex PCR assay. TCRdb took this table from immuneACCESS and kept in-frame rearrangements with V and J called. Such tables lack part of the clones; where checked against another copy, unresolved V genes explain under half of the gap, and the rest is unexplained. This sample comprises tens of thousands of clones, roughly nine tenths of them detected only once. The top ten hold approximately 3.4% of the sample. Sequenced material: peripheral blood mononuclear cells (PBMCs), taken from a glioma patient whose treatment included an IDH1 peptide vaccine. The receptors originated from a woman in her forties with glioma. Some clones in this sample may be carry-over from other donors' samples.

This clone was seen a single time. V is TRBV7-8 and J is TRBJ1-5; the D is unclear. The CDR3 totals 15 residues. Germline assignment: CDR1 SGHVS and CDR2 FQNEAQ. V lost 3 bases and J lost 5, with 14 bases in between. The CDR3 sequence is CASSFDWANHQPQHF. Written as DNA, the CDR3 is TGTGCCAGCAGCTTCGATTGGGCCAACCATCAGCCCCAGCATTTT.

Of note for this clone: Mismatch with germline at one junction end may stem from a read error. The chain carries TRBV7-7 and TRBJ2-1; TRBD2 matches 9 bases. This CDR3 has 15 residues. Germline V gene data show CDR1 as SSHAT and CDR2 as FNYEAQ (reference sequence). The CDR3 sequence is CASSLAPSGENEQFF. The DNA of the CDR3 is TGTGCTAGCAGCTTAGCGCCTAGCGGGGAGAATGAGCAGTTCTTC.

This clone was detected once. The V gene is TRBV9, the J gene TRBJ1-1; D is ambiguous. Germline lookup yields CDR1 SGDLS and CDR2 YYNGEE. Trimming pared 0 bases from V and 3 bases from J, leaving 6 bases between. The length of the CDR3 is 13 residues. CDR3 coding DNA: TGTGCCAGCAGCGTAGAGCAACACACTGAAGCTTTCTTT. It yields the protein CASSVEQHTEAFF.

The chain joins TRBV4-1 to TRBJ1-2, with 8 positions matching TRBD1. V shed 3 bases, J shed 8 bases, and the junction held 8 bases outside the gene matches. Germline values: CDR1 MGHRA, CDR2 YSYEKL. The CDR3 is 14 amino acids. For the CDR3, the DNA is TGCGCCAGCAGCCATGGACAGGGTCAAGGCGGCTACACCTTC. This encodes CASSHGQGQGGYTF.

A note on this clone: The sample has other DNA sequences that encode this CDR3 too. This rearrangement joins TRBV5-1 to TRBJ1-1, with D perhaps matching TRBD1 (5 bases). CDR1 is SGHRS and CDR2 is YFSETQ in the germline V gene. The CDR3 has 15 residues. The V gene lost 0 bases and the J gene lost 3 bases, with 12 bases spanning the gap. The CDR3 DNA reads TGCGCCAGCAGCTTGGCTGGGACCCCGGACACTGAAGCTTTCTTT. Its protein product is CASSLAGTPDTEAFF. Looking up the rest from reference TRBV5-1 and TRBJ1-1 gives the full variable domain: KAGVTQTPRYLIKTRGQQVTLSCSPISGHRSVSWYQQTPGQGLQFLFEYFSETQRNKGNFPGRFSGRQFSNSRSEMNVSTLELGDSALYLCASSLAGTPDTEAFFGQGTRLTVV.